This T cell receptor beta chain stems from a study of CD4 and CD8 cells across lung adenocarcinoma regions. Each CDR3 protein gets one entry after TCRdb re-called the PCR reads with MiXCR. The data contain approximately 11,000 distinct CDR3 sequences, 59% of them singletons. Localized lung adenocarcinoma, a non-small cell lung cancer, affected the donors. In this sample, this clonotype turned up many times. Sequencing input: CD8+ T cells from the margin of a lung tumor. This clonotype was obtained from a male donor with lung adenocarcinoma. The CD4 and CD8 labels of this study may be unreliable.

The CDR3 reads CASSSLTGGTEAFF. The CDR3, as DNA: TGTGCCAGCAGTTCGCTCACAGGGGGCACTGAAGCTTTCTTT. The rearrangement links TRBV6-5 to TRBJ1-1; TRBD1 matches at 8 bases. The germline V gene has CDR1 MNHEY and CDR2 SVGAGI. This CDR3 region has 14 residues. V gave up 4 bases and J gave up 4 bases; unmatched junction bases: 5.